A single sample gave rise to the 28 T cell receptor beta chains below, sequenced in a study of cytomegalovirus exposure and HLA in healthy donors. Vbeta (60) and Jbeta (13) primers were used in the PCR. The assay was immunoSEQ multiplex PCR, and TCRdb's table has in-frame clones only and misses some. This repertoire shows 55,000 to 80,000 clones, roughly four fifths found once; its top ten account for 1.5% to 2%. What was sequenced was PBMCs. These receptors originate from a man aged 18 to 29 in good health and CMV-seronegative.

The chain uses TRBV9 and TRBJ2-2; 14 nucleotides match TRBD2. J lost 3 bases, V lost 2 bases, and 6 bases had no gene match. Germline-derived CDR1 and CDR2 are SGDLS and YYNGEE. The CDR3 is 18 amino acids. The CDR3: CASSVPTSGGADTGELFF. CDR3 DNA: TGTGCCAGCAGCGTTCCGACTAGCGGGGGGGCAGACACCGGGGAGCTGTTTTTT.

The chain links TRBV14 to TRBJ1-2; perhaps TRBD1 as D (5 bases). The germline gives CDR1 SGHDN, CDR2 FVKESK. The CDR3 is 15 residues long. Trimming removed 0 bases from V and 3 bases from J, with 11 bases in between. The CDR3 sequence is CASSQEIREDYGYTF. The CDR3 DNA reads as TGTGCCAGCAGCCAAGAGATCAGGGAGGACTATGGCTACACCTTC.

The V gene is TRBV11-3, the J gene TRBJ1-1; tentative D call: TRBD1 (5 bases). The CDR3 is 15 residues long. The germline V gene encodes CDR1 SGHNT and CDR2 YENEEA. The V gene lost 1 base and the J gene lost 4 bases, with 13 bases spanning the gap. CDR3 DNA sequence: TGTGCCAGCAGCTTAGGGGGGGGACGGCCCACTGAAGCTTTCTTT. Residues: CASSLGGGRPTEAFF.

The rearrangement links TRBV12-5 to TRBJ2-2; 8 nucleotides agree with TRBD1. Trimming took 1 base from V and 5 from J; bases not matched to a gene: 6. Per germline, CDR1 LGHNT and CDR2 FRNRAP. The CDR3 is made up of 16 amino acids. The CDR3 nucleotides read TGTGCTAGTGGTTTGGAAGCAGGGGGCTTTACCGGGGAGCTGTTTTTT. It translates to CASGLEAGGFTGELFF. Based on the CDR3 plus reference TRBV12-5 and TRBJ2-2, the full variable domain is DARVTQTPRHKVTEMGQEVTMRCQPILGHNTVFWYRQTMMQGLELLAYFRNRAPLDDSGMPKDRFSAEMPDATLATLKIQPSEPRDSAVYFCASGLEAGGFTGELFFGEGSRLTVL.

V gene TRBV11-2 combines with J gene TRBJ1-6; maybe TRBD1 (5 bases). The CDR3 covers 16 residues. V lost 2 bases and J 5 bases, leaving 13 bases between the germline ends. Germline V lookup: CDR1 SGHAT, CDR2 FQNNGV. The CDR3 loop reads CASSLRLAGHNSPLHF. DNA for the CDR3: TGTGCCAGCAGCTTAAGGTTGGCAGGGCATAATTCACCCCTCCACTTT.

The chain recombines TRBV5-4 with TRBJ2-7; D perhaps matches TRBD2 (5 bases). Germline-derived CDR1 and CDR2 are SGHNT and YYREEE (reference sequence). V was trimmed by 0 bases and J by 5 bases, leaving 9 bases between them. There are 13 residues in the CDR3. As DNA, the CDR3 is TGTGCCAGCAGCTTGGTAGCGATGGACGAGCAGTACTTC. This sequence encodes CASSLVAMDEQYF.

The chain recombines TRBV9 with TRBJ1-3, with D tentatively TRBD1 (5 bases). Deletions cut 0 bases from V and 4 bases from J, with 8 bases between. This CDR3 comprises 14 residues. Per the germline V gene, CDR1 is SGDLS and CDR2 is YYNGEE. Here the CDR3 DNA reads TGTGCCAGCAGCGTAGAAGGGGTAGGAAACACCATATATTTT. It specifies CASSVEGVGNTIYF.

This chain's CDR3 is CASSHHLGDTGELFF. CDR3 coding DNA: TGCGCCAGCAGCCATCACCTAGGGGATACCGGGGAGCTGTTTTTT. The chain has TRBV4-3 and TRBJ2-2; D might be TRBD1 (5 bases). The CDR3 covers 15 residues. Trimming left V 3 bases short and J 5 bases short, with 13 bases between. The germline V gene has CDR1 LGHNA and CDR2 YSLEER.

This CDR3 is CASSQDERTGLKTEAFF. CDR3 DNA: TGTGCCAGCAGCCAAGATGAGAGGACAGGGTTAAAGACTGAAGCTTTCTTT. V is TRBV4-2 and J is TRBJ1-1; 8 bases line up with TRBD1. The CDR3 runs to 17 residues. The ends lost 0 bases at V and 5 bases at J; junction bases unmatched: 11. The germline V gene encodes CDR1 LGHNA and CDR2 YNFKEQ.

The count of this clone is one. This chain connects TRBV2 to TRBJ1-2; TRBD1 agrees at 8 bases. The CDR3 covers 13 residues. With 6 bases clipped from V and 4 bases from J, the junction kept 4 bases outside the gene matches. CDR1 SNHLY and CDR2 FYNNEI come from the germline V gene. CDR3 region: CASSRTGSYGYTF. Here the CDR3 DNA reads TGTGCCAGCAGCCGGACAGGGTCCTATGGCTACACCTTC.

The chain has TRBV10-3 and TRBJ2-7; maybe TRBD1 (6 bases). This CDR3 is 14 amino acids long. CDR1 ENHRY and CDR2 SYGVKD come from the germline V gene. The germline V and J ends were trimmed by 7 bases and 6 bases, with 19 bases remaining between them. The CDR3 reads CAITLSLQGPEQYF. CDR3 sequence (DNA): TGTGCCATCACCCTCTCACTACAGGGTCCCGAGCAGTACTTC.

The chain couples TRBV25-1 to TRBJ2-3, with 8 positions matching TRBD2. The germline V gene has CDR1 MGHDK and CDR2 SYGVNS. V lost 2 bases to trimming and J lost 2 bases; unmatched junction nucleotides: 6. This CDR3 region has 16 residues. This CDR3 is CASSEGSGGPTDTQYF. The DNA of the CDR3 is TGTGCCAGCAGTGAAGGGAGCGGGGGTCCCACAGATACGCAGTATTTT.

This clone has more than one count but fewer than ten. The same CDR3 can be traced to other DNA sequences in this sample. The chain combines TRBV28 with TRBJ1-6; maybe TRBD1 (5 bases). The germline CDR1 and CDR2 sequences are MDHEN and SYDVKM. The CDR3 has 16 amino acids. With 7 bases removed from V and 0 bases from J, the gap between germline ends came to 13 bases. CDR3 in DNA: TGTGCCAGCAACCTTGGGGGGAGCTCCTATAATTCACCCCTCCACTTT. Protein sequence: CASNLGGSSYNSPLHF. The whole variable domain, filled in from reference TRBV28 and TRBJ1-6, reads DVKVTQSSRYLVKRTGEKVFLECVQDMDHENMFWYRQDPGLGLRLIYFSYDVKMKEKGDIPEGYSVSREKKERFSLILESASTNQTSMYLCASNLGGSSYNSPLHFGNGTRLTVT.

The V call is TRBV7-2, the J call TRBJ2-1; TRBD1 matches at 12 bases. The CDR3 totals 15 residues. The V segment lost 7 bases and the J segment 4 bases; nucleotides outside the gene matches: 5. Germline V lookup: CDR1 SGHTA, CDR2 FQGNSA. The chain's CDR3 is CASIPGQGAYNEQFF. The CDR3 nucleotides are TGTGCCAGCATCCCGGGACAGGGGGCTTACAATGAGCAGTTCTTC.

This rearrangement joins TRBV7-2 to TRBJ1-6; 9 nucleotides align to TRBD1. The CDR3 spans 13 residues. The V and J ends lost 2 bases and 10 bases, in that order; junction bases with no gene match: 0. Germline CDR1 and CDR2: SGHTA and FQGNSA. CDR3 bases: TGTGCCAGCAGCTTAACAGGGGGCTCACCCCTCCACTTT. Amino acids: CASSLTGGSPLHF.

The DNA of the CDR3 is TGTGCCAGCAGCGGCTTTGAGCGGGGCCAAGAGACCCAGTACTTC. Residues: CASSGFERGQETQYF. The chain carries TRBV5-6 and TRBJ2-5, with TRBD2 matching over 7 bases. Germline loops: CDR1 SGHDT, CDR2 YYEEEE. The ends lost 4 bases at V and 1 base at J; junction bases unmatched: 7. This CDR3 region has 15 residues.

The chain employs TRBV6-4 and TRBJ2-1; 9 bases map to TRBD2. Germline V CDR1 and CDR2: MRHNA, SNTAGT. The junction had 11 bases not matched to a gene; V was cut back by 6 bases and J by 8 bases. This CDR3 spans 15 amino acids. This chain's CDR3 is CASSTSRSGSDEQFF. The CDR3 DNA follows: TGTGCCAGCAGCACGTCCCGTAGCGGGAGCGATGAGCAGTTCTTC.

This chain connects TRBV7-2 to TRBJ2-7, with TRBD2 identical over 10 bases. CDR1 and CDR2 (germline): SGHTA, FQGNSA. J lost 6 bases, V lost 2 bases, and 10 bases had no gene match. CDR3 size: 16 residues. The chain's CDR3 is CASSLILAGDSSEQYF. The CDR3 coding sequence is TGTGCCAGCAGCTTAATCCTAGCGGGAGACTCGTCCGAGCAGTACTTC.

The chain combines TRBV5-6 with TRBJ2-5; 8 nucleotides match TRBD1. Germline V CDR1 and CDR2: SGHDT, YYEEEE. The CDR3 is made up of 15 amino acids. Trimming removed 4 bases from V and 1 base from J; junction bases left unmatched: 6. For the CDR3, the DNA is TGTGCCAGCAGCCGAGACAGGGGTGTCCAAGAGACCCAGTACTTC. Its translation is CASSRDRGVQETQYF.

This sequence joins TRBV7-9 and TRBJ1-1; perhaps TRBD1 as D (6 bases). The CDR3 runs to 13 residues. CDR1 is SEHNR and CDR2 is FQNEAQ in the germline V gene (reference sequence). V was trimmed by 5 bases and J by 3 bases, leaving 10 bases between them. CDR3 DNA sequence: TGTGCCAGCAGCCCCACAGGGTACACTGAAGCTTTCTTT. Translating it yields CASSPTGYTEAFF.

This chain joins TRBV5-1 and TRBJ2-2; D might be TRBD1 (5 bases). The CDR3 spans 14 residues. Trimming took 3 bases from V and 1 from J, leaving 7 bases between them. Germline loops: CDR1 SGHRS, CDR2 YFSETQ. Here the CDR3 DNA reads TGCGCCAGCAGCTCTGGACAGAACACCGGGGAGCTGTTTTTT. It yields the protein CASSSGQNTGELFF.

The DNA of the CDR3 is TGTGCCAGCAGCCAAGATACCGTCGCTAGCGTAAGGAATGAGCAGTTCTTC. It specifies CASSQDTVASVRNEQFF. V is TRBV4-2 and J is TRBJ2-1; possibly TRBD2 for D (6 bases). CDR1 and CDR2 (germline): LGHNA, YNFKEQ. The CDR3 covers 17 residues. V dropped 0 bases and J dropped 7 bases, with 19 bases sitting between them.

J is TRBJ1-1 and V is TRBV7-5; TRBD1 was called by the table and not checked on the DNA. TRBV7-5 is assigned pseudogene status. CDR3 size: 17 residues. CDR3 protein: CGRSLSVRVIVLTEAFF. The DNA of the CDR3 is TGTGGCAGAAGCTTATCTGTCAGGGTGATCGTTCTCACTGAAGCTTTCTTT.

CDR3 bases: TGTGCCAGCAGAGGGACAGGTAACACTGAAGCTTTCTTT. Translated, it gives CASRGTGNTEAFF. This chain connects TRBV6-1 to TRBJ1-1; TRBD1 matches at 8 bases. This CDR3 region has 13 residues. Losses at the gene ends were 6 bases for V and 2 bases for J; bases not matched to a gene: 2. In germline, CDR1 is MNHNS, CDR2 SASEGT.

This chain links TRBV6-5 with TRBJ1-3; 9 bases are a match to TRBD1. The trim removed 4 bases at V and 2 bases at J, leaving 3 bases unmatched. CDR1 is MNHEY and CDR2 is SVGAGI in the germline V gene. This CDR3 is built from 15 residues. In DNA form, the CDR3 reads TGTGCCAGCAGTTCACAGGGGGCAACTGGAAACACCATATATTTT. Translating it yields CASSSQGATGNTIYF.

The chain links TRBV7-9 to TRBJ2-7; tentative D call: TRBD1 (5 bases). This CDR3 region has 14 residues. In germline, CDR1 is SEHNR, CDR2 FQNEAQ (reference sequence). The ends were cut back, 1 base at V and 5 bases at J, with 12 bases in the middle. As DNA, the CDR3 is TGTGCCAGCAGCTTAGGTCAGGGTGAGGACGAGCAGTACTTC. Its protein product is CASSLGQGEDEQYF.

This chain links TRBV9 with TRBJ1-3; D might be TRBD1 (6 bases). The CDR3 contains 15 residues. Trimming took off 4 bases at V and 0 bases at J, with 11 bases between the two ends. CDR1 is SGDLS and CDR2 is YYNGEE in the germline V gene. The CDR3 loop is CASSPRTASGNTIYF. CDR3 nucleotides: TGTGCCAGCAGCCCCCGGACAGCCTCTGGAAACACCATATATTTT.

This clone has a handful of counts. This chain links TRBV19 with TRBJ2-3; 12 positions agree with TRBD1. Germline trimming cut 8 bases from V and 6 bases from J; bases unmatched to any gene: 6. The CDR3 loop spans 14 amino acids. Germline V lookup: CDR1 LNHDA, CDR2 SQIVND (reference sequence). The CDR3 is CASQGDRGLDTQYF. The CDR3 bases are TGTGCCAGTCAAGGGGACAGGGGGCTGGATACGCAGTATTTT.